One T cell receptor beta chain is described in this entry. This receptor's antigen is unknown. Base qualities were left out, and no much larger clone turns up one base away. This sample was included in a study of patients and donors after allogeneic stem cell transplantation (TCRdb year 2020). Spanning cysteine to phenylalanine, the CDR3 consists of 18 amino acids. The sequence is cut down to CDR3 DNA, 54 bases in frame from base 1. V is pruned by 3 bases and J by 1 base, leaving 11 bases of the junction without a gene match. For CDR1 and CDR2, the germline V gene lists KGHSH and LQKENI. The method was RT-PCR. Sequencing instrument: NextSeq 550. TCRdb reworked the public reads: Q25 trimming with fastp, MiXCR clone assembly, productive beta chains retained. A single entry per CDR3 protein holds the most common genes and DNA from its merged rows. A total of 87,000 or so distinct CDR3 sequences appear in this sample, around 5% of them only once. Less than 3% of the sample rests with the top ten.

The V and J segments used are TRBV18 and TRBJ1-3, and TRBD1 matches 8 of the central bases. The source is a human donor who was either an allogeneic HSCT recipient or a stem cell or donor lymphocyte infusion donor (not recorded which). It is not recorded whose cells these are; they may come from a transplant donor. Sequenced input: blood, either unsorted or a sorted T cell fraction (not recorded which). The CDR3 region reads CASSPRETGVISGNTIYF. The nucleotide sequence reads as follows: TGTGCCAGCTCACCTCGGGAGACAGGGGTGATTTCTGGAAACACCATATATTTT.